This T cell receptor (beta chain) was identified in a study of blood T cell repertoires in COVID-19. Study overall: PBMCs, B-cell-depleted T cells, or T cells provided the cDNA or gDNA that made up the material.

Study processing details: Amplification with reference gene primers provided the estimates of nucleated cell counts. Produced via immunoSEQ multiplex PCR; TCRdb's table is partial and in-frame only. V, J and clone size were drawn from that table, and D and trimming were deduced from the DNA. The repertoire holds 45,000 to 65,000 clones, with roughly nine tenths as singletons. V lost 4 bases and J lost 5, with 4 bases in between. The CDR3 extends over 11 amino acids. The germline gives CDR1 SGDLS, CDR2 YYNGEE. Only one count was recorded for this clone. The sample consisted of peripheral blood. This sequence was found in a human donor in a cohort sampled during active COVID-19. The V call is TRBV9, the J call TRBJ2-1; the D is unclear. CDR3 region: CASSLNNEQFF. CDR3 in DNA: TGTGCCAGCAGCCTTAACAATGAGCAGTTCTTC. Full variable domain (outside the CDR3, taken from reference TRBV9 and TRBJ2-1): DSGVTQTPKHLITATGQRVTLRCSPRSGDLSVYWYQQSLDQGLQFLIQYYNGEERAKGNILERFSAQQFPDLHSELNLSSLELGDSALYFCASSLNNEQFFGPGTRLTVL.